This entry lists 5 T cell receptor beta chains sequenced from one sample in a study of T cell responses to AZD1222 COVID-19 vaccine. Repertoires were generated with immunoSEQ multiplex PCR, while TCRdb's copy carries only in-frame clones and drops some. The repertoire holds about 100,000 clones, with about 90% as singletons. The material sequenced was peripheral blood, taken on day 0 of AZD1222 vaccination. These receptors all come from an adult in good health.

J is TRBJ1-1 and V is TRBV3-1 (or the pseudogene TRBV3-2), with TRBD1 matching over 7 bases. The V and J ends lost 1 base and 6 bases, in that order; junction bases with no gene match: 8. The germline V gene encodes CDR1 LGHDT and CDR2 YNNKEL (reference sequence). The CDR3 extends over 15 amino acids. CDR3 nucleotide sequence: TGTGCCAGCAGCCAAGGTTGGCAGGGGGGCGCTGAAGCTTTCTTT. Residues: CASSQGWQGGAEAFF.

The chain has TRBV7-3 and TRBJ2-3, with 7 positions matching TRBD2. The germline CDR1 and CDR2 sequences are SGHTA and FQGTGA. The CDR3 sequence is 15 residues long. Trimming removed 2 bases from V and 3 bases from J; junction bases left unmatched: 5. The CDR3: CASSLVLAETDTQYF. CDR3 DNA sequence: TGTGCCAGCAGCTTAGTCCTAGCGGAAACAGATACGCAGTATTTT.

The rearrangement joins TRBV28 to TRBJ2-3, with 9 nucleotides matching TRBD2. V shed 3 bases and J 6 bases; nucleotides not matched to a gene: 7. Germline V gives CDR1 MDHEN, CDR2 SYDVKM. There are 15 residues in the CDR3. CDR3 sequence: CASSLVAGEWDTQYF. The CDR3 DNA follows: TGTGCCAGCAGTTTGGTAGCGGGAGAATGGGATACGCAGTATTTT.

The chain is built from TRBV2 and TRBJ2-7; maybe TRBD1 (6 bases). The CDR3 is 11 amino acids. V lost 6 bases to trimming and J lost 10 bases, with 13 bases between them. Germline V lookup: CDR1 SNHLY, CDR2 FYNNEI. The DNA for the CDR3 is TGTGCCAGCAGAAGGGTACAGGGCCAGTACTTC. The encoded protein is CASRRVQGQYF.

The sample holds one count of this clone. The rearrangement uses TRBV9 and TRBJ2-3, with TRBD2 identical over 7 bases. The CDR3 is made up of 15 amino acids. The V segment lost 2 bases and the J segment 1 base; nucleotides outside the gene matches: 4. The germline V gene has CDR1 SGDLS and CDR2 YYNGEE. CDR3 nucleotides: TGTGCCAGCAGCGTCCGACGGGGGGGCACAGATACGCAGTATTTT. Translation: CASSVRRGGTDTQYF.